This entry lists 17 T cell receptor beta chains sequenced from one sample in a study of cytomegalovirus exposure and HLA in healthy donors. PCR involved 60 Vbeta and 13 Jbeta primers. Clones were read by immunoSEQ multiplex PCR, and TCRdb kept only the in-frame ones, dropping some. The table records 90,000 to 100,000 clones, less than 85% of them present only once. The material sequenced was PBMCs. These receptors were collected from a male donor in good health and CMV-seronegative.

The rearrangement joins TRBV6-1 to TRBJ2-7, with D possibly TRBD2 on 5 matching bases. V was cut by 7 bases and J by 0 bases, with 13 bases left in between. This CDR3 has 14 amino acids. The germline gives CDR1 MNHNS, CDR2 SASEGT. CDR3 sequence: CASISERSSYEQYF. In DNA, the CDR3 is TGTGCCAGCATCAGCGAGCGGAGCTCCTACGAGCAGTACTTC.

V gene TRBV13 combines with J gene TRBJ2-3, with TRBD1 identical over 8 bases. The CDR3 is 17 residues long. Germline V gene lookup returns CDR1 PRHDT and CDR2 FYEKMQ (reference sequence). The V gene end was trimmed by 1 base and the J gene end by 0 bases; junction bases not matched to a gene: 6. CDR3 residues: CASSLVQGASSTDTQYF. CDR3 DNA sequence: TGTGCCAGCAGCTTAGTCCAGGGGGCTTCAAGCACAGATACGCAGTATTTT.

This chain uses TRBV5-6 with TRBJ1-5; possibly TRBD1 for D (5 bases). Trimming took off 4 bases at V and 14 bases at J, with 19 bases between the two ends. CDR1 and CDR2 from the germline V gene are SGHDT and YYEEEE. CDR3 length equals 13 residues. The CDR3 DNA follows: TGTGCCAGCAGCCTGGCTACTGGGGGAGGAGAGCATTTT. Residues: CASSLATGGGEHF.

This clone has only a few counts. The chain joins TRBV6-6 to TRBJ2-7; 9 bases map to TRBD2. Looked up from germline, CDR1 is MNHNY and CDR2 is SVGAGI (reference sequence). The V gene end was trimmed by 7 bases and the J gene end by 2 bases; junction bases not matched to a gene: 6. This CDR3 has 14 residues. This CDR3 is CASMAAGGTYEQYF. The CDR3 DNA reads TGTGCCAGCATGGCAGCGGGAGGAACCTACGAGCAGTACTTC.

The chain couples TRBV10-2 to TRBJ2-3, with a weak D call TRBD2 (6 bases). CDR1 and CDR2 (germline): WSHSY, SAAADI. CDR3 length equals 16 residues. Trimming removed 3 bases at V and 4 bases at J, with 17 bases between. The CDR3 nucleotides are TGCGCCAGCAGTGATCCGACAGCCGGAGGGGCAGATACGCAGTATTTT. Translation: CASSDPTAGGADTQYF.

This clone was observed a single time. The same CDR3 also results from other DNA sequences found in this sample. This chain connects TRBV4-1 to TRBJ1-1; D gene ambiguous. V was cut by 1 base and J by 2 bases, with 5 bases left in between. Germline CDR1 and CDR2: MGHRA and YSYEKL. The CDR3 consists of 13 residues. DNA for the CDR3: TGCGCCAGCAGCCAAGGAGGAAACACTGAAGCTTTCTTT. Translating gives CASSQGGNTEAFF.

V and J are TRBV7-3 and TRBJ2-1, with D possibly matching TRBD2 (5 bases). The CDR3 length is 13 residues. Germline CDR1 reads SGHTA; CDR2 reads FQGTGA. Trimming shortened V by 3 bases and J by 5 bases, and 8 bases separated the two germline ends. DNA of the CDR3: TGTGCCAGCAGCTTCGGGCGGGACAATGAGCAGTTCTTC. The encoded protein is CASSFGRDNEQFF.

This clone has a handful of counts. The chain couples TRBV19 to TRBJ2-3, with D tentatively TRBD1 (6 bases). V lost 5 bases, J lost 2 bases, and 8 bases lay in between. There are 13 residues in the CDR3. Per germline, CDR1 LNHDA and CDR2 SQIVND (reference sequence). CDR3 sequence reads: CASSGGHTDTQYF. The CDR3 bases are TGTGCCAGTAGTGGGGGACACACAGATACGCAGTATTTT.

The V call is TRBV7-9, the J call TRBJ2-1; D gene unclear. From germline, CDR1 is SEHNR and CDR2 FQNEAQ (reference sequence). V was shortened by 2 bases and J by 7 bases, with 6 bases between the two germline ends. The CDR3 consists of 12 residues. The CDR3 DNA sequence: TGTGCCAGCAGCTTACTTGTGAATGAGCAGTTCTTC. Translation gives CASSLLVNEQFF.

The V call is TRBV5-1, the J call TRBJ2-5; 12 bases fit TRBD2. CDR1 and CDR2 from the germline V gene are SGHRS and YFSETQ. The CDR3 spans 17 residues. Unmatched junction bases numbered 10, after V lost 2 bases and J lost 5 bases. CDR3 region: CASSFNLAGGPSETQYF. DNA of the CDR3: TGCGCCAGCAGCTTCAATCTAGCGGGAGGGCCCTCGGAGACCCAGTACTTC.

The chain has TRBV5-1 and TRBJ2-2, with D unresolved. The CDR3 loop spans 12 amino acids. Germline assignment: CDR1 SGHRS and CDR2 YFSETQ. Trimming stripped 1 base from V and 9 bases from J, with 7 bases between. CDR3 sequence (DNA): TGCGCCAGCAGCTTGTTCACTCGGGAGCTGTTTTTT. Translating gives CASSLFTRELFF.

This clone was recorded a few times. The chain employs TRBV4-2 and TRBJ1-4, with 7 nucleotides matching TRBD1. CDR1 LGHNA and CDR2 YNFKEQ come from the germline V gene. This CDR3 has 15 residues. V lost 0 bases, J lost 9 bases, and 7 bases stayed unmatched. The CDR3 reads CASSQDQGVGKKLFF. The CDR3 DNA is TGTGCCAGCAGCCAAGATCAGGGGGTTGGGAAAAAACTGTTTTTT.

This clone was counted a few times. This chain's CDR3 is CASSSLENTEAFF. The CDR3 DNA is TGTGCCAGCAGTTCACTTGAGAACACTGAAGCTTTCTTT. The rearrangement links TRBV27 to TRBJ1-1; D uncertain. This CDR3 region has 13 residues. V dropped 4 bases and J dropped 1 base, with 7 bases sitting between them. The germline CDR1 and CDR2 sequences are MNHEY and SMNVEV (reference sequence).

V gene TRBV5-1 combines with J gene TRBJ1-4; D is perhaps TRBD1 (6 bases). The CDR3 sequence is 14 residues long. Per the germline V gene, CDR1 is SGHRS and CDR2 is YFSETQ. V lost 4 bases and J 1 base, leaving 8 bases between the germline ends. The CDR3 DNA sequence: TGCGCCAGCAGCGCGGACAGAACTAATGAAAAACTGTTTTTT. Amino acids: CASSADRTNEKLFF.

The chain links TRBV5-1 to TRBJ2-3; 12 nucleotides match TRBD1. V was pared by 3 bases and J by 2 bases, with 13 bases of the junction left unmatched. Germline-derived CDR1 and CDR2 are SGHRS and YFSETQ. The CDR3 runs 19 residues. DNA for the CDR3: TGCGCCAGCAGCTCGGGACAGGGGGCAGGCACCTTTTTCACAGATACGCAGTATTTT. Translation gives CASSSGQGAGTFFTDTQYF.

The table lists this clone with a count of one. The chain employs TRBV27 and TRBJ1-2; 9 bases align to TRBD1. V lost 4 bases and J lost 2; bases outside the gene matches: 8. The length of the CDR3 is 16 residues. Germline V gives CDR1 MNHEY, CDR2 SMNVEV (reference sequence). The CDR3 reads CASSWTGAGSNYGYTF. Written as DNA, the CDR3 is TGTGCCAGCAGTTGGACAGGGGCAGGGAGCAACTATGGCTACACCTTC.

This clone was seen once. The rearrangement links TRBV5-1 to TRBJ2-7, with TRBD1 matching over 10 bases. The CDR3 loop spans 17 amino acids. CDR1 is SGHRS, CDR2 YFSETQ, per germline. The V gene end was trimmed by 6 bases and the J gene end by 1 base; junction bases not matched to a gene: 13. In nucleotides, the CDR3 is TGCGCCAGCACCAACCGCCAGGGGACAGGGGAATCCTACGAGCAGTACTTC. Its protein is CASTNRQGTGESYEQYF.